The 13 T cell receptor beta chains presented below share a single source sample, sequenced in a study of immune cell composition in non-small cell lung cancer. The table came from immunoSEQ multiplex PCR; TCRdb's copy has only in-frame clones and leaves some out. Among about 1,000 clones listed, 60% to 75% were seen once. The normal lung sample lay at least 3 cm, and maximally far, from the tumour. Sample: non-adjacent lung tissue. Receptors were obtained from a human donor with non-small cell lung cancer.

The genes are TRBV19 and TRBJ2-1; D is undetermined. Trimming took off 3 bases at V and 9 bases at J, with 9 bases between the two ends. Germline V gene data show CDR1 as LNHDA and CDR2 as SQIVND (reference sequence). This CDR3 contains 12 residues. The CDR3 sequence: CASSIWRGEQFF. In nucleotides, the CDR3 is TGTGCCAGTAGTATCTGGAGAGGTGAGCAGTTCTTC.

The rearrangement uses TRBV25-1 and TRBJ2-7, with D possibly matching TRBD1 (5 bases). The V end was cut by 0 bases, the J end by 1 base, with 13 bases between. CDR3 size: 16 residues. CDR1 MGHDK and CDR2 SYGVNS come from the germline V gene. The CDR3 sequence is CASSEYVQARSYEQYF. CDR3 nucleotide sequence: TGTGCCAGCAGTGAATATGTACAGGCACGGTCCTACGAGCAGTACTTC.

This sequence joins TRBV29-1 and TRBJ2-7, with 10 bases aligning to TRBD2. In germline, CDR1 is SQVTM, CDR2 ANQGSEA. V dropped 4 bases and J dropped 3; count of bases not matched to a gene: 6. The CDR3 is 14 residues long. DNA of the CDR3: TGCAGCGTTGGGCCGGGACTAGCGTACTACGAGCAGTACTTC. It translates to CSVGPGLAYYEQYF.

The CDR3 coding sequence is TGCGCCAGCAGCCAAGGGGCGACTAGCGGGAGGGGCTATCAAGAGACCCAGTACTTC. Protein sequence: CASSQGATSGRGYQETQYF. The rearrangement uses TRBV4-3 and TRBJ2-5; 14 positions agree with TRBD2. The CDR3 covers 19 residues. J gave up 2 bases and V 1 base, and 9 bases lay outside the gene matches. Germline values: CDR1 LGHNA, CDR2 YSLEER.

The J gene is TRBJ2-5, the V gene TRBV29-1, with 10 bases aligning to TRBD1. This CDR3 comprises 14 residues. J gave up 7 bases and V 3 bases, and 8 bases lay outside the gene matches. Germline CDR1 is SQVTM and CDR2 is ANQGSEA. The CDR3 region is CSVEPGQGIPTQYF. The DNA of the CDR3 is TGCAGCGTTGAGCCGGGACAGGGGATACCGACCCAGTACTTC.

The chain employs TRBV7-8 and TRBJ1-2, with D uncertain. This CDR3 is 14 amino acids long. V was trimmed by 0 bases and J by 8 bases, leaving 13 bases between them. CDR1 is SGHVS and CDR2 is FQNEAQ in the germline V gene. CDR3 DNA sequence: TGTGCCAGCAGCTTAGCCGAACAGAAAAGAGGCTACACCTTC. Translation gives CASSLAEQKRGYTF. The entire variable domain, with the rest obtained from reference TRBV7-8 and TRBJ1-2, is as follows: GAGVSQSPRYKVAKRGQDVALRCDPISGHVSLFWYQQALGQGPEFLTYFQNEAQLDKSGLPSDRFFAERPEGSVSTLKIQRTQQEDSAVYLCASSLAEQKRGYTFGSGTRLTVV.

This rearrangement joins TRBV7-9 to TRBJ2-7, with TRBD1 identical over 12 bases. V shed 5 bases and J 7 bases; nucleotides not matched to a gene: 6. This CDR3 spans 14 amino acids. Germline assignment: CDR1 SEHNR and CDR2 FQNEAQ (reference sequence). CDR3 amino acids: CASSPGQGAREQYF. Written as DNA, the CDR3 is TGTGCCAGCAGCCCGGGACAGGGGGCGAGGGAGCAGTACTTC.

This chain connects TRBV30 to TRBJ1-4; D gene ambiguous. Looked up from germline, CDR1 is GTSNPN and CDR2 is SVGIG (reference sequence). V was trimmed by 2 bases and J by 8 bases, leaving 15 bases between them. This CDR3 has 14 residues. In DNA form, the CDR3 reads TGTGCCTGGAGTCCCCCCGCATCGGAGGAAAAACTGTTTTTT. Amino acid sequence: CAWSPPASEEKLFF.

The chain joins TRBV4-3 to TRBJ2-3; 10 nucleotides match TRBD2. With 0 bases clipped from V and 0 bases from J, the junction kept 12 bases outside the gene matches. CDR1 is LGHNA and CDR2 is YSLEER in the germline V gene. The CDR3 has 20 residues. The CDR3: CASSQDVSLAGVSSTDTQYF. The CDR3 coding sequence is TGCGCCAGCAGCCAAGATGTTTCCCTAGCGGGGGTTTCTAGCACAGATACGCAGTATTTT.

This chain links TRBV28 with TRBJ1-4, with D unclear. The CDR3 runs 15 residues. Looked up from germline, CDR1 is MDHEN and CDR2 is SYDVKM. Trimming pared 4 bases from V and 3 bases from J, leaving 12 bases between. CDR3 amino acids: CASSSREGANEKLFF. The DNA for the CDR3 is TGTGCCAGCAGTTCCCGGGAAGGCGCTAATGAAAAACTGTTTTTT.

The genes are TRBV7-2 and TRBJ2-7, with D tentatively TRBD1 (5 bases). Germline CDR1 and CDR2: SGHTA and FQGNSA. CDR3 length: 13 residues. V shed 5 bases and J shed 6 bases, with 14 bases lying between them. The CDR3 spells CASSPWGWFEQYF. In DNA form, the CDR3 reads TGTGCCAGCAGCCCGTGGGGCTGGTTCGAGCAGTACTTC. Drawing the rest from reference TRBV7-2 and TRBJ2-7, the complete variable domain is GAGVSQSPSNKVTEKGKDVELRCDPISGHTALYWYRQSLGQGLEFLIYFQGNSAPDKSGLPSDRFSAERTGGSVSTLTIQRTQQEDSAVYLCASSPWGWFEQYFGPGTRLTVT.

The chain links TRBV2 to TRBJ2-7, with TRBD2 matching over 7 bases. Germline V CDR1 and CDR2: SNHLY, FYNNEI. Unmatched junction bases numbered 3, after V lost 1 base and J lost 3 bases. This CDR3 contains 14 residues. The CDR3 loop reads CASSEEAGDYEQYF. In DNA, the CDR3 is TGTGCCAGCAGTGAAGAGGCGGGGGACTACGAGCAGTACTTC.

This rearrangement joins TRBV18 to TRBJ2-2, with 7 bases identical to TRBD1. The CDR3 is 16 amino acids. Trimming at V came to 1 base and at J to 1 base, leaving 3 bases not matched to a gene. Germline V gives CDR1 KGHSH, CDR2 LQKENI. The CDR3 DNA reads as TGTGCCAGCTCACCACGGGCAGGGGGGAACACCGGGGAGCTGTTTTTT. This sequence encodes CASSPRAGGNTGELFF.